Below are 16 T cell receptor beta chains sequenced from a single sample in a study of cytomegalovirus exposure and HLA in healthy donors. Researchers ran the PCR with 60 Vbeta and 13 Jbeta primers. Profiling relied on immunoSEQ multiplex PCR, and the TCRdb table lists in-frame clones only, not all of them. This table has 200,000 to 250,000 clones, more than 70% appearing once. The sequencing sample was made of PBMCs. These receptors were taken from a human donor in good health.

V is TRBV6-1 and J is TRBJ2-3; 7 nucleotides align to TRBD1. This CDR3 is built from 13 residues. Per germline, CDR1 MNHNS and CDR2 SASEGT. The V and J ends lost 9 bases and 5 bases, in that order; junction bases with no gene match: 8. Here the CDR3 DNA reads TGTGCCAGTCAGGGGACAGCGAAAGATACGCAGTATTTT. Protein product: CASQGTAKDTQYF.

J is TRBJ1-2 and V is TRBV4-3, with a possible D match to TRBD1 (5 bases). V dropped 0 bases and J dropped 7 bases, with 12 bases sitting between them. CDR1 LGHNA and CDR2 YSLEER come from the germline V gene. The CDR3 has 14 amino acids. CDR3 bases: TGCGCCAGCAGCCAAGATGGGTGGGGCTTTGGCTACACCTTC. Translated: CASSQDGWGFGYTF.

V and J are TRBV6-5 and TRBJ2-7, with D possibly TRBD2 on 5 matching bases. The CDR3 consists of 15 residues. V was clipped by 2 bases and J by 0 bases, with 11 bases between them. Germline V gives CDR1 MNHEY, CDR2 SVGAGI. The CDR3 reads CASSYTSGSSYEQYF. The DNA for the CDR3 is TGTGCCAGCAGTTACACGAGCGGTAGCTCCTACGAGCAGTACTTC.

The V and J genes are TRBV2 and TRBJ1-2; no firm D call. The germline gives CDR1 SNHLY, CDR2 FYNNEI. V lost 5 bases, J lost 8 bases, and 15 bases lay in between. CDR3 length: 13 residues. CDR3 region: CASSTQVAGGYTF. The CDR3 DNA sequence: TGTGCCAGCAGTACCCAGGTGGCAGGCGGCTACACCTTC.

The chain joins TRBV29-1 to TRBJ2-2, with 8 bases identical to TRBD2. After removal of 6 bases from V and 0 bases from J, the junction contained 9 bases not matched to a gene. Germline CDR1 SQVTM, CDR2 ANQGSEA. This CDR3 has 16 amino acids. This CDR3 reads CSVTGTSVTNTGELFF. The CDR3 DNA reads as TGCAGCGTAACCGGGACTAGTGTGACGAACACCGGGGAGCTGTTTTTT.

This clone appeared once. This chain joins TRBV2 and TRBJ1-2; 7 nucleotides align to TRBD1. CDR1 and CDR2 from the germline V gene are SNHLY and FYNNEI. The CDR3 sequence is 14 residues long. The V gene end was trimmed by 8 bases and the J gene end by 0 bases; junction bases not matched to a gene: 6. The CDR3 here is CASQTGLANYGYTF. CDR3 bases: TGTGCCAGCCAGACAGGGCTCGCTAACTATGGCTACACCTTC.

As to this clone: At one end the junction does not follow the germline gene, possibly because of a read error. CDR3 in DNA: TGTGACAGTAGTGGGGGCCTGTCCTACGAGCAGTACTTC. Its protein product is CDSSGGLSYEQYF. The genes are TRBV19 and TRBJ2-7, with D possibly being TRBD1 (6 bases). The CDR3 consists of 13 residues. Germline V gene sequence: CDR1 LNHDA, CDR2 SQIVND (reference sequence).

Only one count was recorded for this clone. The J gene is TRBJ2-7, the V gene TRBV12-5; no reliable D call. Trimming removed 6 bases at V and 4 bases at J, with 10 bases between. CDR3 length: 12 residues. Germline CDR1 and CDR2: LGHNT and FRNRAP. The CDR3 loop reads CASGRFTYEQYF. CDR3 coding DNA: TGTGCTAGTGGGCGGTTTACGTACGAGCAGTACTTC.

Of note for this clone: The sample holds other DNA sequences that translate to the same CDR3. This chain joins TRBV9 and TRBJ1-3; D not resolved. V lost 2 bases and J lost 3, with 6 bases in between. The germline V gene has CDR1 SGDLS and CDR2 YYNGEE. The CDR3 length is 13 residues. This chain's CDR3 is CASSVRLGNTIYF. The CDR3 DNA sequence: TGTGCCAGCAGCGTCAGGCTTGGAAACACCATATATTTT.

The chain links TRBV7-3 to TRBJ2-3, with 10 bases aligning to TRBD1. V shed 1 base and J 1 base; nucleotides not matched to a gene: 5. Germline V gene data show CDR1 as SGHTA and CDR2 as FQGTGA. CDR3 length: 17 residues. CDR3 protein: CASSLNAGTGGTDTQYF. DNA for the CDR3: TGTGCCAGCAGCTTAAATGCCGGGACAGGGGGCACAGATACGCAGTATTTT.

The CDR3 DNA reads as TGTGCCAGCAGCCCCGGGACTAGCGGAGAGACCCAGTACTTC. Residues: CASSPGTSGETQYF. The gene calls are TRBV9 and TRBJ2-5; 11 nucleotides align to TRBD2. The CDR3 contains 14 residues. Germline V lookup: CDR1 SGDLS, CDR2 YYNGEE. With V trimmed by 4 bases and J by 4 bases, 3 bases remained unmatched.

The rearrangement joins TRBV6-6 to TRBJ1-1; 8 nucleotides line up with TRBD1. From germline, CDR1 is MNHNY and CDR2 SVGAGI (reference sequence). Trimming removed 5 bases from V and 6 bases from J; junction bases left unmatched: 11. This CDR3 comprises 15 residues. The CDR3 DNA reads TGTGCCAGCAGTCCCAGGGGGCGCTCCGAGGCTGAAGCTTTCTTT. Amino acids: CASSPRGRSEAEAFF.

This sequence joins TRBV28 and TRBJ1-2; TRBD1 aligns across 9 bases. Losses at the gene ends were 11 bases for V and 8 bases for J; bases not matched to a gene: 9. CDR1 is MDHEN and CDR2 is SYDVKM in the germline V gene. The CDR3 totals 12 residues. CDR3 sequence (DNA): TGTGCCGGAGGGACAGGGACATTGGGCTACACCTTC. Encoded protein: CAGGTGTLGYTF.

The rearrangement joins TRBV5-1 to TRBJ1-2, with a possible D match to TRBD1 (6 bases). CDR3 length: 14 amino acids. CDR1 SGHRS and CDR2 YFSETQ come from the germline V gene. The V gene lost 6 bases and the J gene lost 8 bases, with 20 bases spanning the gap. CDR3 sequence (DNA): TGCGCCAGCACACCATTTAGAGGGGGTGAGGGCTACACCTTC. Its protein is CASTPFRGGEGYTF.

This clone appeared a single time. The chain joins TRBV4-1 to TRBJ2-1, with D maybe TRBD2 (6 bases). The CDR3 runs 17 residues. Trimming took 0 bases from V and 8 from J, leaving 20 bases between them. Per the germline V gene, CDR1 is MGHRA and CDR2 is YSYEKL. CDR3 region: CASSQDLADPGTHEQFF. The CDR3 nucleotides are TGCGCCAGCAGCCAAGATTTGGCGGATCCGGGGACTCATGAGCAGTTCTTC.

The chain recombines TRBV7-6 with TRBJ2-2; the D gene is possibly TRBD1 (5 bases). V shed 1 base and J shed 0 bases, with 15 bases lying between them. The CDR3 loop spans 18 amino acids. Germline V gene data show CDR1 as SGHVS and CDR2 as FNYEAQ. As DNA, the CDR3 is TGTGCCAGCAGCTTAGGGACGGACACCGCGTCGAACACCGGGGAGCTGTTTTTT. Translating it yields CASSLGTDTASNTGELFF.